The next 6 T cell receptor beta chains were all read from a single sample in a study of blood T cell repertoires in COVID-19. Using immunoSEQ multiplex PCR, the repertoire was profiled, and TCRdb retains in-frame clones only, with some absent. This table has around 380,000 clones, about 89% appearing once. The sample taken for sequencing was PBMCs or T cells enriched from blood (not recorded which). These receptors originate from a man aged 25-45 years who had recovered from COVID-19.

V usage is TRBV4-1 and J usage is TRBJ1-5, with D unresolved. From germline, CDR1 is MGHRA and CDR2 YSYEKL. The V end lost 0 bases, the J end lost 4 bases, and 7 bases lay between the germline ends. CDR3 length: 14 amino acids. CDR3 sequence reads: CASSQDDLNQPQHF. DNA for the CDR3: TGCGCCAGCAGCCAAGACGATCTAAATCAGCCCCAGCATTTT.

The chain has TRBV18 and TRBJ1-1; the match to TRBD1 covers 7 bases. The CDR3 is made up of 15 amino acids. Germline trimming cut 3 bases from V and 1 base from J; bases unmatched to any gene: 5. Germline CDR1 KGHSH, CDR2 LQKENI. As DNA, the CDR3 is TGTGCCAGCTCACCGGGACAGAAACAGAACACTGAAGCTTTCTTT. Protein: CASSPGQKQNTEAFF.

The CDR3 DNA reads as TGTGCCAGCAGCCAAGCCCTCGAGAAACTGTTTTTT. It encodes CASSQALEKLFF. The rearrangement joins TRBV3-1 (or the pseudogene TRBV3-2) to TRBJ1-4; D gene uncertain. CDR3 length equals 12 residues. Deletions cut 1 base from V and 11 bases from J, with 8 bases between. Per the germline V gene, CDR1 is LGHDT and CDR2 is YNNKEL (reference sequence).

The gene calls are TRBV4-1 and TRBJ2-3; TRBD2 matches at 10 bases. This CDR3 is built from 19 residues. Trimming cost V 6 bases and J 5 bases; bases outside gene matches: 20. The V gene's germline CDR1 is MGHRA and CDR2 YSYEKL. CDR3 bases: TGCGCCAGCAGTCCATTCCCCCCGGAGAGCGGGGGGGCCTTAGATACGCAGTATTTT. As protein: CASSPFPPESGGALDTQYF.

V and J are TRBV30 and TRBJ2-5, with 9 bases aligning to TRBD1. CDR1 and CDR2 (germline): GTSNPN, SVGIG (reference sequence). The CDR3 is 15 residues long. The trim removed 1 base at V and 4 bases at J, leaving 7 bases unmatched. For the CDR3, the DNA is TGTGCCTGGAGTGATGGGACAGGGAGCCTAGAGACCCAGTACTTC. Encoded protein: CAWSDGTGSLETQYF.

This clone appeared a few times. The genes are TRBV7-9 and TRBJ1-1; maybe TRBD1 (6 bases). Trimming left V 0 bases short and J 4 bases short, with 15 bases between. Germline V gives CDR1 SEHNR, CDR2 FQNEAQ (reference sequence). This CDR3 spans 16 amino acids. The DNA of the CDR3 is TGTGCCAGCAGCTTAGCCTTACGCGCAGGGGCCACTGAAGCTTTCTTT. Its protein product is CASSLALRAGATEAFF.